This section outlines one T cell receptor beta chain sequence together with its context. The data stem from a study of blood T cell repertoires in COVID-19. CDR1 SGHTA and CDR2 FQGNSA come from the germline V gene. The CDR3 contains 15 residues. Trimming shortened V by 5 bases and J by 6 bases, and 17 bases separated the two germline ends. Profiled with immunoSEQ multiplex PCR; TCRdb holds only in-frame clones, not every one. The table has under 250,000 clones, 60% to 85% seen once. The sequencing sample was made of peripheral blood. The sequence derives from an older woman with acute or convalescent COVID-19. The rearrangement joins TRBV7-2 to TRBJ1-5, with D unresolved. DNA of the CDR3: TGTGCCAGCAGCCCCTCTCCGGGGTCGGGTCAGCCCCAGCATTTT. The encoded protein is CASSPSPGSGQPQHF.